These 3 T cell receptor beta chains share one sample of origin, sequenced in a study of identical twins (dated by TCRdb to the mid-2010s). The receptor library was made with 5' RACE. Sequenced on an Illumina HiSeq 2000. The raw public reads went through TCRdb reprocessing: fastp at Q25, MiXCR clone calling, in-frame beta chains kept. Each CDR3 protein appears once, grouped with its most common genes and DNA. This sample holds roughly 750,000 distinct CDR3 sequences; around 20% were observed only once. The ten most abundant clones make up roughly 4% of the sample. Separately, the same data were catalogued under a study of T cells expressing NK-cell markers.

The sample taken for sequencing was PBMCs. The receptor source for this set is a woman in her late teens or twenties in good health.

This clonotype was observed at least ten times. The chain has TRBV7-9 and TRBJ2-2, with 7 bases fitting TRBD1. Germline CDR1 SEHNR, CDR2 FQNEAQ (reference sequence). V dropped 6 bases and J dropped 5; count of bases not matched to a gene: 3. This CDR3 is 13 amino acids long. The CDR3 DNA is TGTGCCAGCAGACCACAGGGGACCGGGGAGCTGTTTTTT. It is translated as CASRPQGTGELFF.

The chain carries TRBV29-1 and TRBJ1-2, with a possible D match to TRBD1 (5 bases). Germline-derived CDR1 and CDR2 are SQVTM and ANQGSEA. V lost 7 bases to trimming and J lost 4 bases, with 13 bases between them. The CDR3 is 12 amino acids. CDR3 sequence: CSGLGEAYGYTF. For the CDR3, the DNA is TGCAGCGGATTAGGGGAAGCCTATGGCTACACCTTC.

This chain joins TRBV9 and TRBJ1-2; D call uncertain. CDR3 size: 14 residues. V lost 0 bases and J lost 4, with 10 bases in between. The germline CDR1 and CDR2 sequences are SGDLS and YYNGEE. CDR3 sequence: CASSVGNDPYGYTF. Written as DNA, the CDR3 is TGTGCCAGCAGCGTAGGCAACGACCCCTATGGCTACACCTTC.